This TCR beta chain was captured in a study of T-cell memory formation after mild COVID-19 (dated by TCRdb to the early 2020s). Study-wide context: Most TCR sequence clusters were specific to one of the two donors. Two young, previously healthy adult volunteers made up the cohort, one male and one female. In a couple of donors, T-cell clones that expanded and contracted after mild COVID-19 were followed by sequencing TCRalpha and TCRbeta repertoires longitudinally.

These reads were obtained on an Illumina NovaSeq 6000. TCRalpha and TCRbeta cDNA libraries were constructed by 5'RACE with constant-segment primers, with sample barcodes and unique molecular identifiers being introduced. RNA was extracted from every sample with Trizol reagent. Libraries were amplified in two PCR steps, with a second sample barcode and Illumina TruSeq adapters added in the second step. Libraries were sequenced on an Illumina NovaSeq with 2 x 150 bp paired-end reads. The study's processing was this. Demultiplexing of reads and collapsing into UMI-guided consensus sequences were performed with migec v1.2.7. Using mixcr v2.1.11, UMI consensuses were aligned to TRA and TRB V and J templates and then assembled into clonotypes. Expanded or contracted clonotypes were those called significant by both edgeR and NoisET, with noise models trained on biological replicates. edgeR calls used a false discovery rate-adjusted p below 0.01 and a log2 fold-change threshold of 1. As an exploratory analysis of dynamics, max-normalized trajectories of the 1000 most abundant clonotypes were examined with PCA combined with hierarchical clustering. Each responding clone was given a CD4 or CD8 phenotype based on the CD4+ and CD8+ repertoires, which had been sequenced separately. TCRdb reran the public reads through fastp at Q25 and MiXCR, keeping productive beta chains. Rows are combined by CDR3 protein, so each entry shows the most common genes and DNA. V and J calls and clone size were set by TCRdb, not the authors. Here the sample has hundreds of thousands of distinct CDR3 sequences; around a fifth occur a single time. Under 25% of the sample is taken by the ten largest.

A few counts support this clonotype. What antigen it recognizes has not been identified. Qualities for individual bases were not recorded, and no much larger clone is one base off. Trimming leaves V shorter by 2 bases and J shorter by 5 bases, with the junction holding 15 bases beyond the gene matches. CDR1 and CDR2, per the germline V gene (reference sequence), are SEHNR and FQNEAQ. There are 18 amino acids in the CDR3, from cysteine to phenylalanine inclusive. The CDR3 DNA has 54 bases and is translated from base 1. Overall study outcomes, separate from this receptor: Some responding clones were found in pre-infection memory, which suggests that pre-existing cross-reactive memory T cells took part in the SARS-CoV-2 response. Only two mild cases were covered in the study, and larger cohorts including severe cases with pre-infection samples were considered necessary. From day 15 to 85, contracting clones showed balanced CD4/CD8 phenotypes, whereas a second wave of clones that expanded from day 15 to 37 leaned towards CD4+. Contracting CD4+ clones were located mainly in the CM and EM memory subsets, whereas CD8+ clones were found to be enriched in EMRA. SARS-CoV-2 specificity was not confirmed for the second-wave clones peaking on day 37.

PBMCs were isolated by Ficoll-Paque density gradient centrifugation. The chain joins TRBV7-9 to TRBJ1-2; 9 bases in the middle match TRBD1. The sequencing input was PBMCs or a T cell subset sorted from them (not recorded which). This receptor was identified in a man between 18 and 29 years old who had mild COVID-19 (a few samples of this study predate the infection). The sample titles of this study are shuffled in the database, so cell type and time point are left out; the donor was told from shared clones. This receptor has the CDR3 CASSLLGRQGDIMYGYTF. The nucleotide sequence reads TGTGCCAGCAGCTTATTGGGGAGACAGGGGGATATTATGTATGGCTACACCTTC.